Sequencing of this TCR beta chain was carried out in a study of blood T cell repertoires in COVID-19. Study details: COVID-19 samples collected from the United States, Italy and Spain covered acute and convalescent phases. T cells, B-cell-depleted T cells, or PBMCs supplied cDNA or gDNA.

Per the authors' pipeline: The authors estimated nucleated cell counts from reference gene primer amplification. Some clones are missing from TCRdb's copy, which holds only in-frame ones; the method was immunoSEQ multiplex PCR. For V, J and clone size, that table is used; D and trimming come from the DNA. The repertoire holds some 260,000 clones, with roughly 84% as singletons. CDR1 and CDR2 (germline): WSHSY, SAAADI. The ends were cut back, 3 bases at V and 3 bases at J, with 18 bases in the middle. There are 16 residues in the CDR3. The TCR comes from a woman under 30 with acute or convalescent COVID-19. The sequenced sample was peripheral blood. J is TRBJ2-7 and V is TRBV10-2; tentative D call: TRBD2 (6 bases). CDR3 protein: CASSDPLGGAVYEQYF. As DNA, the CDR3 is TGCGCCAGCAGTGACCCATTGGGAGGCGCCGTCTACGAGCAGTACTTC.